Presented here are 7 T cell receptor beta chains from one specimen sequenced in a study of T cells expressing NK-cell markers. Reprocessing the 5' RACE reads, TCRdb reports a single entry for every CDR3 protein and omits DNA. The sample has 550,000 or so distinct CDR3 sequences, and its top ten clones hold roughly 3.5%. Sample: blood T cells: a sorted CD56 or NKG2C T cell subset, CD4+ or CD8+ T cells, or bulk PBMC T cells (not recorded which). The receptors derive from a man aged 18 to 29 in good health.

CDR3 protein: CSVEVVAVQGFFYEQYF. The V gene is TRBV29-1, the J gene TRBJ2-7; TCRdb gives TRBD1 as the D gene, but with no DNA this cannot be confirmed. This CDR3 has 17 residues. The germline CDR1 and CDR2 sequences are SQVTM and ANQGSEA.

The chain combines TRBV7-9 with TRBJ2-1; TCRdb reports TRBD1, a call that lacks DNA to check it against. CDR1 is SEHNR, CDR2 FQNEAQ, per germline (reference sequence). The CDR3 consists of 14 residues. The CDR3 is CASSSLEGYNEQFF.

The gene calls are TRBV6-5 and TRBJ2-1; the TCRdb D gene call, TRBD2, has no DNA to confirm it. The CDR3 contains 15 residues. Germline values: CDR1 MNHEY, CDR2 SVGAGI. CDR3: CASSPRLTSYNEQFF.

The chain links TRBV12-3 or TRBV12-4 to TRBJ2-1; there is no DNA to check the TCRdb D call of TRBD1. This CDR3 spans 15 amino acids. This chain's CDR3 is CASSFLTAGRNEQFF.

This chain joins TRBV20-1 and TRBJ2-7; TCRdb returns TRBD2, unconfirmable since there is no DNA. The CDR3 extends over 14 amino acids. Germline V lookup: CDR1 DFQATT, CDR2 SNEGSKA (reference sequence). The CDR3: CSAVAGGYTYEQYF.

The chain links TRBV15 to TRBJ1-1; TCRdb returns TRBD1, unconfirmable since there is no DNA. CDR3 length: 18 amino acids. CDR1 is LNHNV and CDR2 is YYDKDF in the germline V gene (reference sequence). This CDR3 reads CATSRDRSGHRMNTEAFF.

This chain uses TRBV29-1 with TRBJ2-5; TCRdb reports TRBD1, a call that lacks DNA to check it against. CDR1 and CDR2 (germline): SQVTM, ANQGSEA. This CDR3 spans 14 amino acids. CDR3 region: CSTRDRRTQETQYF.